This entry lists 17 T cell receptor beta chains sequenced from one sample in a study of cytomegalovirus exposure and HLA in healthy donors. Use of 60 Vbeta and 13 Jbeta primers characterized the PCR. Data came from immunoSEQ multiplex PCR; TCRdb stores just in-frame clones and leaves some out. The table lists approximately 150,000 clones, around two thirds of them singletons, with roughly a tenth in the top ten. What was sequenced was PBMCs. These receptors all come from a man under 40 in good health and CMV-seropositive.

The rearrangement links TRBV6-5 to TRBJ1-1, with 8 nucleotides matching TRBD1. This CDR3 has 15 residues. Trimming cost V 6 bases and J 10 bases; bases outside gene matches: 16. The germline CDR1 and CDR2 sequences are MNHEY and SVGAGI. CDR3 loop: CASSVQLWDRLAAFF. CDR3 sequence (DNA): TGTGCCAGCAGCGTCCAACTTTGGGACAGGCTTGCAGCTTTCTTT.

The chain links TRBV6-1 to TRBJ1-1; 8 bases align to TRBD1. With V trimmed by 4 bases and J by 7 bases, 11 bases remained unmatched. The germline V gene has CDR1 MNHNS and CDR2 SASEGT. The CDR3 runs to 15 residues. In DNA form, the CDR3 reads TGTGCCAGCAGTGCAGAGGGACAGGTTCGGGGTGAAGCTTTCTTT. Protein: CASSAEGQVRGEAFF.

V usage is TRBV27 and J usage is TRBJ1-2; 7 bases line up with TRBD1. Unmatched junction bases numbered 3, after V lost 4 bases and J lost 4 bases. Germline V gives CDR1 MNHEY, CDR2 SMNVEV (reference sequence). The length of the CDR3 is 13 residues. CDR3 in DNA: TGTGCCAGCAGTTGGGCAGGGGGCTATGGCTACACCTTC. Translation gives CASSWAGGYGYTF.

This clone has only a few counts. V is TRBV7-8 and J is TRBJ1-2, with D uncertain. CDR1 is SGHVS, CDR2 FQNEAQ, per germline. This CDR3 region has 14 residues. The ends were cut back, 5 bases at V and 7 bases at J, with 17 bases in the middle. CDR3 sequence: CASSVWEKDSGYTF. The DNA for the CDR3 is TGTGCCAGCAGCGTCTGGGAAAAGGACTCTGGCTACACCTTC.

The chain uses TRBV2 and TRBJ1-1; TRBD1 aligns across 8 bases. There are 15 residues in the CDR3. Trimming at V came to 2 bases and at J to 1 base, leaving 3 bases not matched to a gene. Germline V CDR1 and CDR2: SNHLY, FYNNEI. The CDR3 is CASSERQGWNTEAFF. CDR3 bases: TGTGCCAGCAGTGAAAGACAGGGGTGGAACACTGAAGCTTTCTTT. The complete variable domain, with remaining parts taken from reference TRBV2 and TRBJ1-1, reads EPEVTQTPSHQVTQMGQEVILRCVPISNHLYFYWYRQILGQKVEFLVSFYNNEISEKSEIFDDQFSVERPDGSNFTLKIRSTKLEDSAMYFCASSERQGWNTEAFFGQGTRLTVV.

This sequence joins TRBV11-3 and TRBJ2-2; D is perhaps TRBD1 (6 bases). This CDR3 spans 16 amino acids. The germline CDR1 and CDR2 sequences are SGHNT and YENEEA. Deletions cut 5 bases from V and 6 bases from J, with 19 bases between. CDR3 bases: TGTGCCAGCAGCCCGACGACAGGTTTTTTTCCCGGGGAGCTGTTTTTT. As protein: CASSPTTGFFPGELFF. Filled out from reference TRBV11-3 and TRBJ2-2, the complete variable domain reads EAGVVQSPRYKIIEKKQPVAFWCNPISGHNTLYWYLQNLGQGPELLIRYENEEAVDDSQLPKDRFSAERLKGVDSTLKIQPAELGDSAVYLCASSPTTGFFPGELFFGEGSRLTVL.

This clone showed up just a few times. The chain has TRBV6-5 and TRBJ2-2; possibly TRBD1 for D (6 bases). V lost 5 bases, J lost 4 bases, and 14 bases lay in between. This CDR3 has 15 amino acids. Germline loops: CDR1 MNHEY, CDR2 SVGAGI. CDR3 amino acids: CASSHREGVTGELFF. Written as DNA, the CDR3 is TGTGCCAGCAGTCACAGGGAAGGGGTCACCGGGGAGCTGTTTTTT.

The V and J genes are TRBV6-1 and TRBJ1-2; TRBD1 matches at 10 bases. The J segment lost 3 bases and the V segment lost 8 bases, leaving 9 bases of the junction unmatched. The germline gives CDR1 MNHNS, CDR2 SASEGT. CDR3 length equals 15 residues. The CDR3 DNA reads TGTGCCAGCGAGACCGGGACAGGGGCTTACTATGGCTACACCTTC. This gives the protein CASETGTGAYYGYTF.

The chain couples TRBV19 to TRBJ1-5; D call uncertain. This CDR3 comprises 15 residues. V was trimmed by 5 bases and J by 5 bases, leaving 16 bases between them. The germline CDR1 and CDR2 sequences are LNHDA and SQIVND (reference sequence). The CDR3 DNA reads TGTGCCAGTAGTTCCATTACCCGAGGTCATCAGCCCCAGCATTTT. Translating gives CASSSITRGHQPQHF.

V and J are TRBV12-5 and TRBJ2-7, with 8 bases aligning to TRBD1. Per germline, CDR1 LGHNT and CDR2 FRNRAP. The CDR3 totals 16 residues. The V and J ends lost 6 bases and 6 bases, in that order; junction bases with no gene match: 16. The CDR3 nucleotides are TGTGCTAGTGGAGAGACCCGGGCAGGGGGCTTGGGCGAGCAGTACTTC. Encoded protein: CASGETRAGGLGEQYF.

This clone was seen a few times. The rearrangement uses TRBV9 and TRBJ2-7; 10 nucleotides match TRBD1. Germline V gives CDR1 SGDLS, CDR2 YYNGEE. The CDR3 runs to 16 residues. V lost 1 base to trimming and J lost 6 bases; unmatched junction nucleotides: 10. The CDR3 bases are TGTGCCAGCAGCGTAAGCCCGGGACAGGGGCTGGGCGAGCAGTACTTC. As protein: CASSVSPGQGLGEQYF.

The V gene is TRBV28, the J gene TRBJ1-2; TRBD1 matches at 8 bases. V was pared by 3 bases and J by 4 bases, with 4 bases of the junction left unmatched. CDR3 size: 14 residues. The germline gives CDR1 MDHEN, CDR2 SYDVKM. CDR3 protein: CASSFQGASYGYTF. In DNA form, the CDR3 reads TGTGCCAGCAGTTTCCAGGGGGCGTCCTATGGCTACACCTTC.

This clone was counted between two and nine times. The chain is built from TRBV7-2 and TRBJ1-1, with D hard to call. Trimming pared 3 bases from V and 0 bases from J, leaving 8 bases between. Germline V CDR1 and CDR2: SGHTA, FQGNSA. CDR3 length equals 14 residues. The CDR3 nucleotides are TGTGCCAGCAGCTTTTTAGCAGTGAACACTGAAGCTTTCTTT. It specifies CASSFLAVNTEAFF.

This clone showed up just a few times. The J gene is TRBJ1-1, the V gene TRBV30, with TRBD1 matching 9 bases. In germline, CDR1 is GTSNPN, CDR2 SVGIG (reference sequence). Losses at the gene ends were 2 bases for V and 4 bases for J; bases not matched to a gene: 17. The CDR3 has 18 amino acids. CDR3 coding DNA: TGTGCCTGGAGTTCTCGCCCCCGGGACAGGGTGGTGGGCACTGAAGCTTTCTTT. This encodes CAWSSRPRDRVVGTEAFF.

The chain combines TRBV5-4 with TRBJ1-3, with D perhaps matching TRBD1 (5 bases). Trimming cost V 2 bases and J 4 bases, with 19 bases left between them. The CDR3 is made up of 17 amino acids. Germline V gene lookup returns CDR1 SGHNT and CDR2 YYREEE (reference sequence). The CDR3 reads CASSFVPGSGVGNTIYF. For the CDR3, the DNA is TGTGCCAGCAGCTTCGTCCCAGGGTCGGGTGTCGGAAACACCATATATTTT.

This clone has just a few counts. DNA for the CDR3: TGTGCCAGTAGTAGGTACAGAGACATGAACACTGAAGCTTTCTTT. The encoded protein is CASSRYRDMNTEAFF. J is TRBJ1-1 and V is TRBV19; D is undetermined. V dropped 4 bases and J dropped 0 bases, with 12 bases sitting between them. This CDR3 has 15 residues. Germline lookup yields CDR1 LNHDA and CDR2 SQIVND (reference sequence).

The chain combines TRBV4-1 with TRBJ2-3; D perhaps matches TRBD2 (7 bases). The V gene lost 3 bases and the J gene lost 4 bases, with 14 bases spanning the gap. Germline V gives CDR1 MGHRA, CDR2 YSYEKL. There are 15 residues in the CDR3. The CDR3 here is CASSQGGAGADTQYF. In DNA form, the CDR3 reads TGCGCCAGCAGCCAGGGGGGGGCCGGAGCAGATACGCAGTATTTT.